This record looks at one T cell receptor (beta chain) sequence and its context. This sample was included in a study of blood T cell repertoires in COVID-19. Trimming shortened V by 5 bases and J by 5 bases, and 18 bases separated the two germline ends. The CDR3 runs 15 residues. CDR1 and CDR2 (germline): SGHNT, YENEEA. TCRdb's table, derived via immunoSEQ multiplex PCR, lists solely in-frame clones and lacks some. The sample shows about 320,000 clones, about 92% of them seen only once. The sample comprised PBMCs or T cells enriched from blood (not recorded which). This receptor was obtained from a man between 60 and 75 years old who had recovered from COVID-19. The genes are TRBV11-3 and TRBJ1-2, with unresolved D. The CDR3 region has the DNA TGTGCCAGCAGCAACACCCGGGGTACTCGATATGGCTACACCTTC. Encoded protein: CASSNTRGTRYGYTF.